This TCR beta chain was retrieved from a study of type 1 and type 2 diabetes patients. The wider study: The cohort mixed type 1 diabetes, type 2 diabetes and nondiabetic donors.

Whole-study findings and limits: Some expanded clones seen only in T1D might occur in additional T2D or control samples.

CDR1 and CDR2 (germline): LGHNT, FRNRAP. This CDR3 comprises 15 residues. Comment on this clonotype: As yet, its antigen is unknown.

Amplification started from genomic DNA. The TCR beta CDR3 region was amplified using 30 forward and 13 reverse primers. TCRdb re-analysed the multiplex PCR reads in MiXCR, keeping a single row per CDR3 protein. The sample shows 250,000 or so distinct CDR3 sequences, around 50% of them seen only once. Input material: peripheral blood mononuclear cells (PBMCs). This chain connects TRBV12-5 to TRBJ1-1; TRBD1 matches at 9 bases. The origin of this receptor is a man aged 18 to 29 with type 2 diabetes. The CDR3 sequence: CASSDPGQGHTEAFF. In DNA form, the CDR3 reads TGTGCCAGCAGTGATCCGGGACAGGGACACACTGAAGCTTTCTTT.